Presented here are 28 T cell receptor beta chains from one specimen sequenced in a study of blood T cell repertoires in COVID-19. The data were produced by immunoSEQ multiplex PCR, yet TCRdb's version contains in-frame clones alone and is incomplete. The sample lists about 49,000 clones; more than 85% were seen once. Sequencing was carried out using peripheral blood. All receptors derive from a man aged 55-75 years with COVID-19, enrolled during active disease.

V is TRBV7-3 and J is TRBJ2-5, with D perhaps TRBD2 (6 bases). V was shortened by 5 bases and J by 5 bases, with 15 bases between the two germline ends. Germline V gene data show CDR1 as SGHTA and CDR2 as FQGTGA. CDR3 length equals 14 residues. The CDR3 spells CASSLAGSGETQYF. The CDR3 DNA follows: TGTGCCAGCAGCCTGGCGGGGAGCGGCGAGACCCAGTACTTC.

The V call is TRBV9, the J call TRBJ1-4, with D possibly TRBD1 on 5 matching bases. The CDR3 is 14 amino acids. The germline V gene has CDR1 SGDLS and CDR2 YYNGEE. The V and J ends lost 0 bases and 10 bases respectively, with 13 bases between them. In DNA form, the CDR3 reads TGTGCCAGCAGCGTAGGCCAGGGAATGGGAAAACTGTTTTTT. It translates to CASSVGQGMGKLFF.

The chain recombines TRBV9 with TRBJ1-3; D unclear. Trimming removed 0 bases from V and 3 bases from J, with 7 bases in between. Germline lookup yields CDR1 SGDLS and CDR2 YYNGEE. The CDR3 runs 14 residues. The CDR3 loop is CASSVVGSGNTIYF. The CDR3 bases are TGTGCCAGCAGCGTAGTCGGGAGTGGAAACACCATATATTTT.

The rearrangement links TRBV7-9 to TRBJ2-2; TRBD1 matches 10 bases. The CDR3 is made up of 16 amino acids. Germline trimming cut 5 bases from V and 3 bases from J; bases unmatched to any gene: 6. The V gene's germline CDR1 is SEHNR and CDR2 FQNEAQ (reference sequence). The CDR3 here is CASSTSDRGYTGELFF. In nucleotides, the CDR3 is TGTGCCAGCAGCACCTCGGACAGGGGGTACACCGGGGAGCTGTTTTTT.

In this sample, this clone turned up once. The rearrangement uses TRBV18 and TRBJ2-7; D remains ambiguous. V lost 4 bases, J lost 0 bases, and 7 bases lay in between. The CDR3 sequence is 13 residues long. CDR1 is KGHSH, CDR2 LQKENI, per germline. The CDR3 DNA follows: TGTGCCAGCTCACTCTCTAACTCCTACGAGCAGTACTTC. Translated: CASSLSNSYEQYF.

The genes are TRBV6-5 and TRBJ1-5; D is uncertain. The CDR3 has 15 residues. With 5 bases removed from V and 0 bases from J, the gap between germline ends came to 11 bases. CDR1 MNHEY and CDR2 SVGAGI come from the germline V gene. CDR3 in amino acids: CASSIHSHSNQPQHF. CDR3 coding DNA: TGTGCCAGCAGTATCCACAGCCATAGCAATCAGCCCCAGCATTTT.

This rearrangement joins TRBV5-6 to TRBJ1-2, with D perhaps TRBD1 (5 bases). CDR1 and CDR2 from the germline V gene are SGHDT and YYEEEE. Between the trimmed V and J ends, which lost 7 bases and 4 bases, there was a span of 17 bases. The CDR3 totals 14 residues. DNA of the CDR3: TGTGCCAGCTTTTCGGAGGGGATTTTCTATGGCTACACCTTC. Its translation is CASFSEGIFYGYTF.

The chain recombines TRBV7-9 with TRBJ1-5; D not resolved. Trimming cost V 1 base and J 6 bases, with 4 bases left between them. Looked up from germline, CDR1 is SEHNR and CDR2 is FQNEAQ (reference sequence). CDR3 length: 12 residues. The DNA for the CDR3 is TGTGCCAGCAGCTTAGATCTTCAGCCCCAGCATTTT. This sequence encodes CASSLDLQPQHF.

V and J are TRBV29-1 and TRBJ1-2; 11 bases are a match to TRBD1. Losses at the gene ends were 6 bases for V and 7 bases for J; bases not matched to a gene: 1. Germline assignment: CDR1 SQVTM and CDR2 ANQGSEA. The CDR3 has 11 residues. CDR3 bases: TGCAGCGTGGGGACAGGGGGTGGCTACACCTTC. It translates to CSVGTGGGYTF.

This chain connects TRBV2 to TRBJ1-4; 7 nucleotides agree with TRBD1. The germline V gene encodes CDR1 SNHLY and CDR2 FYNNEI. The CDR3 runs 13 residues. The J segment lost 10 bases and the V segment lost 7 bases, leaving 9 bases of the junction unmatched. The CDR3, as DNA: TGTGCCAGCACTACACAGGGGTTCGGAAAACTGTTTTTT. Its translation is CASTTQGFGKLFF.

This chain uses TRBV27 with TRBJ2-1; 10 positions agree with TRBD2. Germline CDR1 MNHEY, CDR2 SMNVEV (reference sequence). The CDR3 covers 17 residues. With V trimmed by 6 bases and J by 3 bases, 11 bases remained unmatched. The CDR3 nucleotides read TGTGCCAGCAGCACGCCCCGTCTAGCGGGAGACTACAATGAGCAGTTCTTC. Its translation: CASSTPRLAGDYNEQFF.

The J gene is TRBJ2-1, the V gene TRBV19; D may be TRBD2 (5 bases). V lost 3 bases, J lost 5 bases, and 14 bases lay in between. The CDR3 contains 15 residues. Germline V gives CDR1 LNHDA, CDR2 SQIVND (reference sequence). CDR3 sequence (DNA): TGTGCCAGTAGTATCCTGGACCGGGATAACAATGAGCAGTTCTTC. Its translation: CASSILDRDNNEQFF.

The chain has TRBV12-5 and TRBJ2-3; possibly TRBD1 for D (6 bases). CDR1 is LGHNT and CDR2 is FRNRAP in the germline V gene. V lost 2 bases and J lost 1, with 10 bases in between. The CDR3 covers 15 residues. CDR3 bases: TGTGCTAGTGGTTTGTTCAGGGGCGGCACAGATACGCAGTATTTT. It specifies CASGLFRGGTDTQYF.

The chain joins TRBV19 to TRBJ1-3, with 12 bases lining up with TRBD1. The CDR3 runs 16 residues. Germline V gene lookup returns CDR1 LNHDA and CDR2 SQIVND (reference sequence). V lost 6 bases, J lost 8 bases, and 11 bases stayed unmatched. CDR3 coding DNA: TGTGCCAGTAGCCCCAGGGACAGGGGGCGAGCGGACACCATATATTTT. This sequence encodes CASSPRDRGRADTIYF.

Turning to this clone: The junction departs from germline at one end; a sequencing error may be responsible. The V gene is TRBV28, the J gene TRBJ2-7; a weak D match, TRBD1 (5 bases). This CDR3 comprises 12 residues. The germline V gene encodes CDR1 MDHEN and CDR2 SYDVKM. The CDR3 protein is CASSQIGQVVLF. CDR3 nucleotides: TGTGCCAGCAGCCAGATTGGACAAGTCGTTCTTTTC.

The chain couples TRBV7-2 to TRBJ1-2, with D unclear. CDR1 is SGHTA, CDR2 FQGNSA, per germline. V was trimmed by 5 bases and J by 3 bases, leaving 10 bases between them. This CDR3 region has 13 residues. CDR3 DNA sequence: TGTGCCAGCAGCAACTACGAGGACTATGGCTACACCTTC. The encoded protein is CASSNYEDYGYTF.

The chain links TRBV5-1 to TRBJ2-2, with TRBD2 matching 8 bases. In germline, CDR1 is SGHRS, CDR2 YFSETQ. The CDR3 is made up of 14 amino acids. V shed 6 bases and J 6 bases; nucleotides not matched to a gene: 7. In DNA, the CDR3 is TGCGCCAGCACAGCGGGGGATAGTGCCGGGGAGCTGTTTTTT. Residues: CASTAGDSAGELFF.

The chain links TRBV3-1 (or the pseudogene TRBV3-2) to TRBJ1-4; TRBD1 aligns across 7 bases. The junction had 4 bases not matched to a gene; V was cut back by 4 bases and J by 5 bases. The CDR3 covers 14 residues. CDR1 is LGHDT, CDR2 YNNKEL, per germline (reference sequence). CDR3 amino acids: CASSRGQPNEKLFF. CDR3 sequence (DNA): TGTGCCAGCAGCCGGGGACAGCCGAATGAAAAACTGTTTTTT.

The chain recombines TRBV19 with TRBJ1-1, with a tentative D call TRBD1 (5 bases). Germline V CDR1 and CDR2: LNHDA, SQIVND (reference sequence). The CDR3 spans 13 residues. Trimming cost V 5 bases and J 5 bases, with 12 bases left between them. The CDR3 loop is CASSSQGGTEAFF. The CDR3 DNA reads as TGTGCCAGTAGTTCTCAGGGTGGGACTGAAGCTTTCTTT.

CDR3 DNA: TGTGCCTGGAGTATGTCAAATGGCTACACCTTC. As protein: CAWSMSNGYTF. V usage is TRBV30 and J usage is TRBJ1-2; D gene unclear. Per germline, CDR1 GTSNPN and CDR2 SVGIG (reference sequence). The CDR3 runs 11 residues. The V end was cut by 2 bases, the J end by 6 bases, with 7 bases between.

This chain joins TRBV18 and TRBJ1-3; 7 nucleotides align to TRBD1. The CDR3 length is 18 residues. V lost 4 bases to trimming and J lost 2 bases; unmatched junction nucleotides: 14. Germline loops: CDR1 KGHSH, CDR2 LQKENI. The CDR3 DNA sequence: TGTGCCAGCTCACTCCTCAGGTACGGGACAGAAGCTGGAAACACCATATATTTT. Translation: CASSLLRYGTEAGNTIYF.

The chain links TRBV3-1 (or the pseudogene TRBV3-2) to TRBJ1-1, with D possibly matching TRBD1 (5 bases). CDR3 length: 14 amino acids. Germline CDR1 and CDR2: LGHDT and YNNKEL (reference sequence). The germline V and J ends were trimmed by 4 bases and 3 bases, with 12 bases remaining between them. CDR3 protein: CASSLGHSYTEAFF. In DNA, the CDR3 is TGTGCCAGCAGCCTAGGACACAGCTACACTGAAGCTTTCTTT.

The chain employs TRBV9 and TRBJ2-5, with 8 bases fitting TRBD2. The CDR3 sequence is 16 residues long. Germline V gene sequence: CDR1 SGDLS, CDR2 YYNGEE. J was trimmed by 1 base and V by 0 bases; bases with no gene match: 5. The CDR3 coding sequence is TGTGCCAGCAGCGTAGCGGCGGGGGGCCCCCAAGAGACCCAGTACTTC. Translated: CASSVAAGGPQETQYF. The whole variable domain, filled in from reference TRBV9 and TRBJ2-5, reads DSGVTQTPKHLITATGQRVTLRCSPRSGDLSVYWYQQSLDQGLQFLIQYYNGEERAKGNILERFSAQQFPDLHSELNLSSLELGDSALYFCASSVAAGGPQETQYFGPGTRLLVL.

Of note for this clone: The junction departs from the called germline gene at one end, perhaps through a read error. J is TRBJ2-3 and V is TRBV7-7; a weak D match, TRBD2 (5 bases). CDR3 length: 13 amino acids. Germline lookup yields CDR1 SSHAT and CDR2 FNYEAQ (reference sequence). The CDR3, as DNA: TGTGCTAGCAGCGAGGAGGTCACAGATACGCAGTATTTT. This translates into CASSEEVTDTQYF.

This rearrangement joins TRBV7-2 to TRBJ1-4; 9 nucleotides align to TRBD1. The CDR3 length is 16 residues. Germline assignment: CDR1 SGHTA and CDR2 FQGNSA. Trimming at V came to 5 bases and at J to 3 bases, leaving 7 bases not matched to a gene. The CDR3 protein is CASSLVGTGPNEKLFF. DNA of the CDR3: TGTGCCAGCAGCCTAGTAGGGACAGGGCCTAATGAAAAACTGTTTTTT.

The genes are TRBV4-1 and TRBJ1-1; a weak D match, TRBD1 (6 bases). The CDR3 spans 16 residues. In germline, CDR1 is MGHRA, CDR2 YSYEKL. Trimming removed 1 base from V and 1 base from J, with 13 bases in between. The CDR3 region is CASSQGVTGTNTEAFF. As DNA, the CDR3 is TGCGCCAGCAGCCAAGGAGTGACAGGAACGAACACTGAAGCTTTCTTT.

This clone was seen a single time. Here the CDR3 reads CATSRDRGWDTGELFF. Written as DNA, the CDR3 is TGTGCCACCAGCAGAGATCGGGGGTGGGACACCGGGGAGCTGTTTTTT. This chain connects TRBV15 to TRBJ2-2; D is possibly TRBD2 (6 bases). The V and J ends lost 0 bases and 3 bases respectively, with 11 bases between them. Germline V CDR1 and CDR2: LNHNV, YYDKDF (reference sequence). The CDR3 covers 16 residues. The whole variable domain, remainder taken from reference TRBV15 and TRBJ2-2, is DAMVIQNPRYQVTQFGKPVTLSCSQTLNHNVMYWYQQKSSQAPKLLFHYYDKDFNNEADTPDNFQSRRPNTSFCFLDIRSPGLGDTAMYLCATSRDRGWDTGELFFGEGSRLTVL.

The chain couples TRBV10-3 to TRBJ1-5; 10 bases match TRBD1. The CDR3 is made up of 17 amino acids. Germline V CDR1 and CDR2: ENHRY, SYGVKD. Unmatched junction bases numbered 6, after V lost 2 bases and J lost 2 bases. CDR3 in amino acids: CAISEPRTGGGNQPQHF. The CDR3 DNA reads TGTGCCATCAGTGAGCCCCGGACAGGGGGTGGCAATCAGCCCCAGCATTTT.